This T cell receptor beta chain is from a study of cytomegalovirus exposure and HLA in healthy donors. Looked up from germline, CDR1 is SGHNT and CDR2 is YYREEE (reference sequence). V was pared by 0 bases and J by 0 bases, with 8 bases between. The length of the CDR3 is 15 residues. The repertoire was sequenced with immunoSEQ multiplex PCR; TCRdb's copy has only in-frame clones and lacks some. The table shows more than 200,000 clones, with around 90% occurring only once. With respect to this clone: Its antigen is not identified.

Study results and caveats: The authors confirmed in vitro that a few CMV-associated chains were specific for CMV antigens. Cytomegalovirus association was listed for about 180 TCR beta chains. Reported performance of the classifier showed diagnosis of cytomegalovirus status with high specificity and sensitivity. Subsequent analysis of the roughly 120 validation repertoires found a tendency for first-cohort TCR clusters to co-occur.

The material sequenced was PBMCs. V usage is TRBV5-4 and J usage is TRBJ2-3; perhaps TRBD1 as D (5 bases). This clonotype originated in a woman aged 30 to 39 in good health and CMV-seronegative. CDR3 protein: CASSLAWGSTDTQYF. As DNA, the CDR3 is TGTGCCAGCAGCTTGGCGTGGGGCAGCACAGATACGCAGTATTTT.